This T cell receptor beta chain was documented in a study of cytomegalovirus exposure and HLA in healthy donors. This PCR relied on a set of 60 Vbeta primers and 13 Jbeta primers. Method: immunoSEQ multiplex PCR; TCRdb's copy keeps in-frame clones and lacks some. There are fewer than 150,000 clones in the sample; roughly 80% occur only once, and approximately 5.1% lies in the top ten. This CDR3 spans 14 amino acids. Germline-derived CDR1 and CDR2 are MGHRA and YSYEKL. Deletions cut 7 bases from V and 1 base from J, with 14 bases between. The V call is TRBV4-1, the J call TRBJ2-7, with a tentative D call TRBD1 (5 bases). The specimen sequenced was PBMCs. The sequence was obtained from a male donor in good health and CMV-seronegative. Here the CDR3 reads CASTFGPGSYEQYF. The CDR3 coding sequence is TGCGCCAGCACCTTTGGGCCAGGGTCCTACGAGCAGTACTTC.